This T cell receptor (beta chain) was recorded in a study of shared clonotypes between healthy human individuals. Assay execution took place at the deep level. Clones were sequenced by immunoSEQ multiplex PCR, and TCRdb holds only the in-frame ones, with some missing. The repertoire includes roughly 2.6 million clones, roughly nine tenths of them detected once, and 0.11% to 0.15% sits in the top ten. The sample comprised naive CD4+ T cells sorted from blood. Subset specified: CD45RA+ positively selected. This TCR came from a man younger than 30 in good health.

The CDR3 bases are TGTGCCAGCAGCCCACCAACCGGGACCCCTAATTCACCCCTCCACTTT. It yields the protein CASSPPTGTPNSPLHF. The chain is built from TRBV28 and TRBJ1-6, with a tentative D call TRBD1 (5 bases). Germline V gene data show CDR1 as MDHEN and CDR2 as SYDVKM. This CDR3 has 16 residues. V lost 6 bases to trimming and J lost 6 bases, with 18 bases between them.